This note documents a single T cell receptor beta chain sequence. Its specificity is unknown. These data originate in a study of cytomegalovirus exposure and HLA in healthy donors. Study-level results: While the bulk of TCR sequences proved rare, some public TCRs turned up in many donors. In a later analysis, HLA-C alleles had the fewest associated TCRs, DRB1 alleles the most. In an earlier analysis, most TCR beta V segments were productive about 87% or about 30% of the time. A missense variant in DCLRE1C was later tied to TCR beta V- and J-gene trimming.

The CDR3 loop spans 13 amino acids. Germline V gene lookup returns CDR1 MNHNY and CDR2 SVGAGI (reference sequence). Trimming took off 6 bases at V and 5 bases at J, with 13 bases between the two ends. The PCR made use of 60 Vbeta and 13 Jbeta primers. Measured with immunoSEQ multiplex PCR; TCRdb has only the in-frame clones, and not every one. The sample has about 200,000 clones, approximately 79% seen once. The TCR was taken from a girl aged 2-9 years in good health and CMV-seronegative. The source material was PBMCs. The chain links TRBV6-6 to TRBJ1-2; TRBD1 is a possible D gene (5 bases). The CDR3: CASRAGTEYGYTF. CDR3 DNA sequence: TGTGCCAGCAGAGCCGGGACTGAATATGGCTACACCTTC.